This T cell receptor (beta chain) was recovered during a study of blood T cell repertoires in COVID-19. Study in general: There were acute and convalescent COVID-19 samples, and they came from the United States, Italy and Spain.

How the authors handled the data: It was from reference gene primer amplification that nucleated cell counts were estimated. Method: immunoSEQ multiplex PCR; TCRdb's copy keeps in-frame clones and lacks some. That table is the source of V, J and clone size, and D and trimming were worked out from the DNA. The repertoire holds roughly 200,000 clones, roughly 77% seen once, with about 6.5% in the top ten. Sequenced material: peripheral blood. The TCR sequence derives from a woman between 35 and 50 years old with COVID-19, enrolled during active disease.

For the CDR3, the DNA is TGTGCCAGTCGGACAGGGGGCATGAACACTGAAGCTTTCTTT. Protein product: CASRTGGMNTEAFF. V and J are TRBV6-5 and TRBJ1-1; 11 nucleotides line up with TRBD1. Trimming removed 9 bases from V and 0 bases from J; junction bases left unmatched: 3. The CDR3 runs 14 residues. CDR1 MNHEY and CDR2 SVGAGI come from the germline V gene.